The present T cell receptor beta chain was sequenced within a study of blood T cell repertoires in COVID-19. Across the study: PBMCs, B-cell-depleted T cells, or T cells provided the cDNA or gDNA that made up the material.

This CDR3 region has 14 residues. CDR1 and CDR2 (germline): LNHNV, YYDKDF (reference sequence). Trimming cost V 3 bases and J 5 bases; bases outside gene matches: 4. Sequencing used immunoSEQ multiplex PCR; TCRdb keeps in-frame clones, though not all of them. The sample gives 130,000 or so clones, approximately 85% of which show up once; 4.3% is in the top ten. The specimen sequenced was peripheral blood. This rearrangement joins TRBV15 to TRBJ2-5; 9 bases match TRBD2. This clonotype was sampled from a human donor in a cohort sampled during active COVID-19. The CDR3 spells CATSRDSGSETQYF. CDR3 in DNA: TGTGCCACCAGCAGGGATAGCGGGAGTGAGACCCAGTACTTC.